The rows below give T cell receptor beta chains drawn from one sample of a study of T cell changes during pregnancy in multiple sclerosis. TCRdb's table, derived via immunoSEQ multiplex PCR, lists solely in-frame clones and lacks some. Of roughly 99,000 clones in the sample, less than 95% were seen once. This material consisted of peripheral blood, taken in the third trimester of pregnancy. These receptors came from a female donor in good health, enrolled as a control in a pregnancy study. Both conserved end residues are part of each CDR3. The order of the fields is D gene, V gene, J gene, clone size, CDR3 DNA, CDR3 protein. A D gene is named only where the DNA matches it firmly. Part of the rows lack a size; the others show once, few, many or a class for expanded clones.

>-|TRBV11-1|TRBJ2-7|-
TGTGCCAGCAGGCTCACAGGTATAGCAGGGGAGCAGTACTTC
CASRLTGIAGEQYF
>TRBD1|TRBV9|TRBJ2-1|-
TGTGCCAGCAGCGACCGACAGGGGGAGGTTTCTACTGAGCAGTTCTTC
CASSDRQGEVSTEQFF
>TRBD2|TRBV19|TRBJ2-3|once
TGTGCCAGTAGTATAGATCAGGGTAGCGGGGGGTCAGATACGCAGTATTTT
CASSIDQGSGGSDTQYF
>TRBD1|TRBV4-3|TRBJ1-1|-
TGCGCCAGCAGCCCCAATGGACAGGTAACAACTGAAGCTTTCTTT
CASSPNGQVTTEAFF
>TRBD1|TRBV18|TRBJ1-4|-
TGTGCCAGCTCATCAGGACAGGGGGGGACTAATGAAAAACTGTTTTTT
CASSSGQGGTNEKLFF
>-|TRBV25-1|TRBJ2-7|-
TGTGCCAGCAGTGAATTAGGGACTTTTCAGAGCTACGAGCAGTACTTC
CASSELGTFQSYEQYF
>TRBD2|TRBV6-1|TRBJ2-5|-
TGTGCCAGTACTAGCGGGGGGTACCAAGAGACCCAGTACTTC
CASTSGGYQETQYF
>TRBD1|TRBV7-3|TRBJ2-3|-
TGTGCCAGCAGCTCCGACAGGGGCACAGATACGCAGTATTTT
CASSSDRGTDTQYF
>-|TRBV20-1|TRBJ2-7|-
TGCAGTGCCCCTCCCCCCTACGAGCAGTACTTC
CSAPPPYEQYF
>-|TRBV5-4|TRBJ1-2|-
TGTGCCAGCAGCTTGGCGTCAGTTTATGGCTACACCTTC
CASSLASVYGYTF
>-|TRBV9|TRBJ2-1|-
TGTGCCAGCAGCGTATCAAGCGTCTGGAACAATGAGCAGTTCTTC
CASSVSSVWNNEQFF
>TRBD2|TRBV19|TRBJ2-1|-
TGTGCCACCTCCTACCCCCCTATAGCGGGGGCGCGGGAGCAGTTCTTC
CATSYPPIAGAREQFF
>TRBD2|TRBV7-2|TRBJ2-3|-
TGTGCCAGCAGCCATGGACTAGCGGGGGGGGTTACGAACACAGATACGCAGTATTTT
CASSHGLAGGVTNTDTQYF
>TRBD2|TRBV7-2|TRBJ2-3|once
TGTGCCAGCAGCTTAGTTCTAGCGGGGGGCCCAGATACGCAGTATTTT
CASSLVLAGGPDTQYF
>-|TRBV9|TRBJ1-4|few
TGTGCCAGCAGCGTAGCCGGCAGGGCGGACGAAAAACTGTTTTTT
CASSVAGRADEKLFF
>TRBD2|TRBV14|TRBJ2-2|once
TGTGCCAGCAGCCGCCATCAAGCACAGCGGGGGGGTTCGAACACCGGGGAGCTGTTTTTT
CASSRHQAQRGGSNTGELFF
>-|TRBV2|TRBJ1-2|-
TGTGCCAGCAGTCTGGGGGACTTAGATGGCTACACCTTC
CASSLGDLDGYTF
>-|TRBV9|TRBJ1-2|-
TGTGCCAGCAGCGTACGAGCGTCAGCGACCGTGAACTATGGCTACACCTTC
CASSVRASATVNYGYTF
>TRBD1|TRBV7-8|TRBJ1-4|-
TGTGCCAGCAGCCCGGGGGACAGGCCTAATGAAAAACTGTTTTTT
CASSPGDRPNEKLFF
>-|TRBV5-4|TRBJ2-1|-
TGTGCCAGCAGCGAGATGAGACGGGGTGAGCAGTTCTTC
CASSEMRRGEQFF
>TRBD2|TRBV5-4|TRBJ2-7|-
TGTGCCAGCAGCTTGGAGCTAGCGGGGGACGAGCAGTACTTC
CASSLELAGDEQYF
>-|TRBV10-2|TRBJ1-4|-
TGCGCCACTAGATATAATGAAAAACTGTTTTTT
CATRYNEKLFF
>TRBD1|TRBV9|TRBJ1-1|few
TGTGCCAGCAGCGCGGACAGGGTAAACACTGAAGCTTTCTTT
CASSADRVNTEAFF
>-|TRBV19|TRBJ1-5|-
TGTGCCAGTAGTATAGACAGGGGCAATCAGCCCCAGCATTTT
CASSIDRGNQPQHF